This T cell receptor (beta chain) derives from a study of OX40 agonist ivuxolimab in advanced cancers. For the study at large: Hepatocellular carcinoma, melanoma, renal cell or head and neck cancer occurred in dose-escalation patients. Broader study findings: Both blood CD4+ and CD8+ T cells showed clonal growth by week 6 at 0.1 to 3.0 mg/kg. More expanded clones were found, on average, in CD8+ than in CD4+ T cells.

Some clones are missing from TCRdb's copy, which holds only in-frame ones; the method was immunoSEQ multiplex PCR. Of 75,000 to 100,000 clones in the sample, roughly 87% were seen once. Concerning this clone itself: Its matching antigen is unknown.

Sequences were derived from CD4+ or CD8+ T cells sorted from blood, sampled in a trial of the OX40 agonist ivuxolimab. This receptor was taken from an adult with an advanced solid tumor such as melanoma, head and neck, liver or kidney cancer.

In DNA form, the CDR3 reads TGTGCCAGCCGATGGACTTCCTATACGCAGTATTTT. As protein: CASRWTSYTQYF. V gene TRBV2 combines with J gene TRBJ2-3; TRBD2 might be the D (5 bases). The V end lost 8 bases, the J end lost 7 bases, and 13 bases lay between the germline ends. This CDR3 spans 12 amino acids. Germline V gives CDR1 SNHLY, CDR2 FYNNEI.